What follows are 21 T cell receptor beta chains derived from one specimen sequenced in a study of blood T cell repertoires in COVID-19. The protocol was immunoSEQ multiplex PCR, while the TCRdb copy is restricted to in-frame clones and leaves out a portion. The sample contains around 230,000 clones, about 87% of which appear only once. Sequenced sample: PBMCs or T cells enriched from blood (not recorded which). The receptors derive from a middle-aged woman with acute COVID-19.

This clone has a handful of counts. The genes are TRBV15 and TRBJ1-4; 8 bases agree with TRBD1. V gave up 0 bases and J gave up 0 bases; unmatched junction bases: 12. The CDR3 runs 20 residues. Germline V CDR1 and CDR2: LNHNV, YYDKDF (reference sequence). The CDR3 DNA reads as TGTGCCACCAGCAGAGACACCCCCCGGACAGGGCCGACAACTAATGAAAAACTGTTTTTT. It encodes CATSRDTPRTGPTTNEKLFF.

The rearrangement links TRBV7-2 to TRBJ1-3; tentative D call: TRBD1 (5 bases). The ends were cut back, 4 bases at V and 0 bases at J, with 10 bases in the middle. In germline, CDR1 is SGHTA, CDR2 FQGNSA. The CDR3 consists of 15 residues. Written as DNA, the CDR3 is TGTGCCAGCAGCTGGGGGGTGGGCTCTGGAAACACCATATATTTT. Its translation is CASSWGVGSGNTIYF.

The chain combines TRBV4-3 with TRBJ1-1, with TRBD1 matching over 10 bases. CDR1 and CDR2 (germline): LGHNA, YSLEER. The CDR3 is 19 amino acids. The trim removed 1 base at V and 1 base at J, leaving 12 bases unmatched. CDR3 amino acids: CASSQVGQGGTSRNTEAFF. The CDR3 DNA reads TGCGCCAGCAGCCAAGTCGGACAGGGGGGGACTTCGAGGAACACTGAAGCTTTCTTT.

The chain carries TRBV27 and TRBJ2-4, with D unclear. V was clipped by 6 bases and J by 6 bases, with 12 bases between them. CDR3 length: 13 residues. Germline-derived CDR1 and CDR2 are MNHEY and SMNVEV (reference sequence). This chain's CDR3 is CASSLLGVNIQYF. The CDR3 DNA sequence: TGTGCCAGCAGCCTTCTAGGTGTAAACATTCAGTACTTC.

DNA for the CDR3: TGTGCCAGCAGCCTCCTGACAGCTGAAGCTTTCTTT. This gives the protein CASSLLTAEAFF. This chain links TRBV7-2 with TRBJ1-1; D perhaps matches TRBD1 (5 bases). V was shortened by 5 bases and J by 6 bases, with 10 bases between the two germline ends. Germline CDR1 SGHTA, CDR2 FQGNSA. This CDR3 comprises 12 residues.

V gene TRBV7-2 combines with J gene TRBJ2-1; D is possibly TRBD1 (6 bases). This CDR3 is built from 18 residues. Germline V gene data show CDR1 as SGHTA and CDR2 as FQGNSA. Deletions cut 2 bases from V and 9 bases from J, with 26 bases between. CDR3 residues: CASSLSQTSLWGLSEQFF. CDR3 in DNA: TGTGCCAGCAGCTTAAGTCAGACGTCTCTGTGGGGGCTAAGTGAGCAGTTCTTC.

A single count supports this clone. This rearrangement joins TRBV9 to TRBJ2-1, with TRBD2 matching over 13 bases. The ends lost 3 bases at V and 1 base at J; junction bases unmatched: 10. CDR1 is SGDLS, CDR2 YYNGEE, per germline. This CDR3 region has 19 residues. CDR3 DNA sequence: TGTGCCAGCAGCGCCCTAAGACTAGCGGGGGGAGGTTCCTACAATGAGCAGTTCTTC. Translated, it gives CASSALRLAGGGSYNEQFF.

The chain couples TRBV6-2 or TRBV6-3 to TRBJ2-2; D not certain. V lost 2 bases to trimming and J lost 6 bases, with 4 bases between them. The germline V gene encodes CDR1 MNHEY and CDR2 SVGEGT. CDR3 length equals 12 residues. The CDR3 region has the DNA TGTGCCAGCAGTTACGCGGCCGGGGAGCTGTTTTTT. This gives the protein CASSYAAGELFF.

This rearrangement joins TRBV27 to TRBJ2-6, with D perhaps TRBD2 (5 bases). V was trimmed by 3 bases and J by 2 bases, leaving 8 bases between them. The CDR3 consists of 15 residues. Per the germline V gene, CDR1 is MNHEY and CDR2 is SMNVEV (reference sequence). The chain's CDR3 is CASSFAGAGANVLTF. Written as DNA, the CDR3 is TGTGCCAGCAGTTTCGCCGGGGCTGGGGCCAACGTCCTGACTTTC.

The rearrangement joins TRBV19 to TRBJ1-2, with D perhaps TRBD1 (6 bases). V lost 2 bases and J 0 bases, leaving 13 bases between the germline ends. Germline CDR1 and CDR2: LNHDA and SQIVND (reference sequence). The CDR3 contains 16 residues. The CDR3 spells CASSISARQANYGYTF. CDR3 nucleotide sequence: TGTGCCAGTAGTATATCTGCTAGACAGGCTAACTATGGCTACACCTTC.

V is TRBV9 and J is TRBJ2-1, with 7 bases matching TRBD2. This CDR3 has 14 amino acids. The trim removed 0 bases at V and 9 bases at J, leaving 6 bases unmatched. The germline V gene encodes CDR1 SGDLS and CDR2 YYNGEE. DNA for the CDR3: TGTGCCAGCAGCGTAGGGGGAGGGGTTTTTGAGCAGTTCTTC. It is translated as CASSVGGGVFEQFF.

The rearrangement uses TRBV5-1 and TRBJ1-2, with 8 nucleotides matching TRBD1. Germline-derived CDR1 and CDR2 are SGHRS and YFSETQ. J gave up 8 bases and V 4 bases, and 4 bases lay outside the gene matches. This CDR3 is 12 amino acids long. CDR3 nucleotides: TGCGCCAGCAGCCAGACAGGGGTCGGCTACACCTTC. Translated: CASSQTGVGYTF.

The chain employs TRBV6-5 and TRBJ1-2; TRBD1 aligns across 8 bases. The germline V gene has CDR1 MNHEY and CDR2 SVGAGI. After removal of 6 bases from V and 4 bases from J, the junction contained 7 bases not matched to a gene. The CDR3 extends over 14 amino acids. The CDR3: CASSRGQGSYGYTF. The DNA for the CDR3 is TGTGCCAGCAGCCGCGGACAGGGTAGCTATGGCTACACCTTC.

The chain is built from TRBV19 and TRBJ1-2; 7 nucleotides align to TRBD1. Germline V lookup: CDR1 LNHDA, CDR2 SQIVND (reference sequence). The CDR3 consists of 14 residues. J lost 2 bases, V lost 5 bases, and 5 bases had no gene match. This chain's CDR3 is CASSSQGQNYGYTF. In nucleotides, the CDR3 is TGTGCCAGTAGTTCCCAGGGACAGAACTATGGCTACACCTTC.

The chain joins TRBV6-5 to TRBJ1-2; D not resolved. Between the trimmed V and J ends, which lost 0 bases and 7 bases, there was a span of 15 bases. CDR3 length: 15 residues. Germline CDR1 is MNHEY and CDR2 is SVGAGI. The CDR3 nucleotides read TGTGCCAGCAGTTACTCGGGCAGTGCCTTGGGTGGCTACACCTTC. Translating gives CASSYSGSALGGYTF.

V and J are TRBV7-8 and TRBJ2-1, with D tentatively TRBD2 (6 bases). This CDR3 is 16 amino acids long. Trimming took 5 bases from V and 5 from J, leaving 19 bases between them. Germline CDR1 and CDR2: SGHVS and FQNEAQ. CDR3 sequence (DNA): TGTGCCAGCAGCGCTCCCCGGTTGCGCGGGGACAATGAGCAGTTCTTC. The encoded protein is CASSAPRLRGDNEQFF. Based on the CDR3 plus reference TRBV7-8 and TRBJ2-1, the full variable domain is GAGVSQSPRYKVAKRGQDVALRCDPISGHVSLFWYQQALGQGPEFLTYFQNEAQLDKSGLPSDRFFAERPEGSVSTLKIQRTQQEDSAVYLCASSAPRLRGDNEQFFGPGTRLTVL.

This sequence joins TRBV15 and TRBJ1-2; D is ambiguous. The V end was cut by 1 base, the J end by 1 base, with 7 bases between. Germline V gives CDR1 LNHNV, CDR2 YYDKDF (reference sequence). The CDR3 is 14 residues long. The CDR3 bases are TGTGCCACCAGCAGAGCCGACTATAACTATGGCTACACCTTC. It specifies CATSRADYNYGYTF.

The chain employs TRBV27 and TRBJ1-2, with TRBD1 matching over 9 bases. This CDR3 region has 13 residues. The trim removed 7 bases at V and 4 bases at J, leaving 4 bases unmatched. Germline assignment: CDR1 MNHEY and CDR2 SMNVEV (reference sequence). The CDR3 loop is CASTRTGAYGYTF. DNA for the CDR3: TGTGCCAGCACCCGGACAGGGGCCTATGGCTACACCTTC.

The chain couples TRBV28 to TRBJ2-7; a weak D match, TRBD1 (5 bases). This CDR3 contains 13 residues. The V and J ends lost 2 bases and 4 bases respectively, with 9 bases between them. Germline CDR1 MDHEN, CDR2 SYDVKM. DNA for the CDR3: TGTGCCAGCAGTTTACAGGGCCCTTACGAGCAGTACTTC. This codes for CASSLQGPYEQYF.

The chain has TRBV5-6 and TRBJ2-7, with 8 bases fitting TRBD1. The germline gives CDR1 SGHDT, CDR2 YYEEEE. J was trimmed by 2 bases and V by 3 bases; bases with no gene match: 4. The CDR3 has 14 residues. CDR3 sequence: CASSYRTGTYEQYF. DNA of the CDR3: TGTGCCAGCAGCTATAGGACAGGGACCTACGAGCAGTACTTC. Supplemented by reference TRBV5-6 and TRBJ2-7, the full variable domain reads DAGVTQSPTHLIKTRGQQVTLRCSPKSGHDTVSWYQQALGQGPQFIFQYYEEEERQRGNFPDRFSGHQFPNYSSELNVNALLLGDSALYLCASSYRTGTYEQYFGPGTRLTVT.

This sequence joins TRBV25-1 and TRBJ2-1, with TRBD1 identical over 9 bases. CDR1 and CDR2 from the germline V gene are MGHDK and SYGVNS. The junction had 7 bases not matched to a gene; V was cut back by 5 bases and J by 5 bases. The CDR3 spans 15 residues. CDR3 sequence: CASSPSGQGNNEQFF. The CDR3 DNA is TGTGCCAGCAGTCCCTCGGGACAGGGAAACAATGAGCAGTTCTTC.